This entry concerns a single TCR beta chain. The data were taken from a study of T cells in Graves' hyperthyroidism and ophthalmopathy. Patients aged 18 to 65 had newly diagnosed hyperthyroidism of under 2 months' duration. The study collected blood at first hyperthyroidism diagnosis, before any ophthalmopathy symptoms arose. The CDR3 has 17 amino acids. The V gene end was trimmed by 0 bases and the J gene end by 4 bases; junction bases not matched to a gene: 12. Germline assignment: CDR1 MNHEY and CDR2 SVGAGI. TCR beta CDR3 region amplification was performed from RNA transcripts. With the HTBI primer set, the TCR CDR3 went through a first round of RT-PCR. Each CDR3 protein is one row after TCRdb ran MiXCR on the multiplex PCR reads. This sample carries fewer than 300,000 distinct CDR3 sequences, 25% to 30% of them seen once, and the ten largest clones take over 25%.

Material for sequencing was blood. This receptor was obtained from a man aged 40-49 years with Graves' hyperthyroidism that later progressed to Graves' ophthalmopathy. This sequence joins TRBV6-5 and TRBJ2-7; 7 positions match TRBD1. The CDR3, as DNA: TGTGCCAGCAGTTACTCGAGAGAGACAGGGAGTAGGTACGAGCAGTACTTC. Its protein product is CASSYSRETGSRYEQYF.